The 13 T cell receptor beta chains reported below all come from one sample, sequenced in a study of early T cells in non-severe SARS-CoV-2 infection. TCRdb reprocessed the 5' RACE reads via MiXCR and lists one record per CDR3 protein. Among roughly 26,000 distinct CDR3 sequences listed, 5% to 6.5% were seen once. Input material: whole blood. Receptors originate from an adult who was a healthcare worker with PCR-confirmed SARS-CoV-2 infection or an uninfected control (not recorded which).

The DNA for the CDR3 is TGTGCCATCACCCCGGGACTAGCGGGGGGCAGCTTAGGGAATGAGCAGTTCTTC. It is translated as CAITPGLAGGSLGNEQFF. The rearrangement uses TRBV10-3 and TRBJ2-1; TRBD2 agrees at 15 bases. The CDR3 runs to 18 residues. V lost 7 bases and J lost 7; bases outside the gene matches: 14. Germline V gene lookup returns CDR1 ENHRY and CDR2 SYGVKD.

This clonotype has ten or more counts. The genes are TRBV20-1 and TRBJ1-1, with a possible D match to TRBD1 (5 bases). CDR1 is DFQATT, CDR2 SNEGSKA, per germline (reference sequence). The CDR3 sequence is 15 residues long. Trimming cost V 2 bases and J 0 bases, with 13 bases left between them. CDR3: CSARPPTGLNTEAFF. In nucleotides, the CDR3 is TGCAGTGCTAGACCCCCCACAGGCCTGAACACTGAAGCTTTCTTT.

In its sample, this clonotype was seen many times. CDR3 nucleotide sequence: TGTGCCAGCAGCCCTAGCGGGACCACAGATACGCAGTATTTT. Protein sequence: CASSPSGTTDTQYF. The chain employs TRBV5-6 and TRBJ2-3, with 9 nucleotides matching TRBD2. The V and J ends lost 4 bases and 2 bases, in that order; junction bases with no gene match: 2. The CDR3 is made up of 14 amino acids. CDR1 and CDR2 from the germline V gene are SGHDT and YYEEEE.

This clonotype was counted ten times or more. The V and J genes are TRBV7-8 and TRBJ2-2; 9 bases match TRBD1. Germline V gene lookup returns CDR1 SGHVS and CDR2 FQNEAQ. The junction had 8 bases not matched to a gene; V was cut back by 3 bases and J by 6 bases. The CDR3 length is 16 residues. In DNA, the CDR3 is TGTGCCAGCAGCTTCTCCGGGACAGGGAGACCCGGGGAGCTGTTTTTT. It translates to CASSFSGTGRPGELFF.

This chain joins TRBV7-7 and TRBJ1-1, with D possibly TRBD1 on 5 matching bases. This CDR3 has 13 residues. The V and J ends lost 0 bases and 3 bases respectively, with 5 bases between them. In germline, CDR1 is SSHAT, CDR2 FNYEAQ (reference sequence). The CDR3 loop is CASSLAGDTEAFF. In DNA, the CDR3 is TGTGCCAGCAGCTTAGCAGGGGACACTGAAGCTTTCTTT.

This clonotype showed up many times. The CDR3 reads CASSPPAGGGNTEAFF. The CDR3 nucleotides are TGTGCCAGCTCACCACCGGCAGGGGGAGGGAACACTGAAGCTTTCTTT. The genes are TRBV18 and TRBJ1-1, with 7 bases that match TRBD1. In germline, CDR1 is KGHSH, CDR2 LQKENI. The CDR3 is 16 amino acids. V gave up 0 bases and J gave up 1 base; unmatched junction bases: 5.

This clonotype was counted ten times or more. V usage is TRBV12-3 or TRBV12-4 and J usage is TRBJ2-7, with 10 nucleotides matching TRBD1. Trimming at V came to 3 bases and at J to 2 bases, leaving 7 bases not matched to a gene. The CDR3 covers 16 residues. CDR3 residues: CASSFTPGTGAYEQYF. DNA of the CDR3: TGTGCCAGCAGTTTCACACCCGGGACAGGGGCCTACGAGCAGTACTTC.

This sequence joins TRBV5-6 and TRBJ1-1, with D unresolved. Germline CDR1 is SGHDT and CDR2 is YYEEEE. Trimming took off 0 bases at V and 0 bases at J, with 6 bases between the two ends. CDR3 size: 14 residues. The CDR3 loop is CASSLVGLNTEAFF. Written as DNA, the CDR3 is TGTGCCAGCAGCTTGGTCGGATTGAACACTGAAGCTTTCTTT. The whole variable domain, filled in from reference TRBV5-6 and TRBJ1-1, reads DAGVTQSPTHLIKTRGQQVTLRCSPKSGHDTVSWYQQALGQGPQFIFQYYEEEERQRGNFPDRFSGHQFPNYSSELNVNALLLGDSALYLCASSLVGLNTEAFFGQGTRLTVV.

This clonotype was seen at least ten times. The chain carries TRBV5-4 and TRBJ1-4; TRBD1 matches at 10 bases. CDR1 SGHNT and CDR2 YYREEE come from the germline V gene (reference sequence). CDR3 length equals 14 residues. The V and J ends lost 5 bases and 6 bases, in that order; junction bases with no gene match: 4. The CDR3 region has the DNA TGTGCCAGCAGGCCCGGGACAGGGGATGAAAAACTGTTTTTT. It codes for CASRPGTGDEKLFF.

This chain uses TRBV12-3 or TRBV12-4 with TRBJ2-7; 7 bases align to TRBD1. The ends lost 3 bases at V and 3 bases at J; junction bases unmatched: 11. There are 16 residues in the CDR3. This CDR3 is CASSFSGTAFDYEQYF. The CDR3 region has the DNA TGTGCCAGCAGTTTCTCCGGGACAGCCTTTGACTACGAGCAGTACTTC.

The sample holds many counts of this clonotype. V is TRBV11-2 and J is TRBJ2-7; 9 positions agree with TRBD1. This CDR3 spans 15 amino acids. Germline values: CDR1 SGHAT, CDR2 FQNNGV. Unmatched junction bases numbered 3, after V lost 1 base and J lost 2 bases. CDR3 DNA sequence: TGTGCCAGCAGCTTAGGGACAGGGGCCACCTACGAGCAGTACTTC. Its translation: CASSLGTGATYEQYF.

This clonotype was seen many times. The chain employs TRBV7-3 and TRBJ2-3; 11 bases match TRBD1. The ends lost 5 bases at V and 3 bases at J; junction bases unmatched: 4. Germline CDR1 SGHTA, CDR2 FQGTGA. The CDR3 has 15 amino acids. CDR3 region: CASSTGQGATDTQYF. In nucleotides, the CDR3 is TGTGCCAGCAGCACTGGACAGGGGGCGACAGATACGCAGTATTTT.

There are many counts of this clonotype. This sequence joins TRBV12-3 or TRBV12-4 and TRBJ2-1, with D possibly matching TRBD1 (6 bases). This CDR3 has 11 amino acids. The V end lost 10 bases, the J end lost 4 bases, and 8 bases lay between the germline ends. CDR3 protein: CAITGYNEQFF. In DNA form, the CDR3 reads TGTGCCATCACAGGGTACAATGAGCAGTTCTTC.